This T cell receptor beta chain came from a study of blood T cell repertoires in COVID-19. For the study at large: There were acute and convalescent COVID-19 samples, and they came from the United States, Italy and Spain. T cells, B-cell-depleted T cells, or PBMCs provided the cDNA or gDNA that served as material.

Source study methods: Cell counts per sample came from amplifying reference gene primers. Measured with immunoSEQ multiplex PCR; TCRdb has only the in-frame clones, and not every one. For V, J and clone size, that table is used; D and trimming come from the DNA. Of 250,000 to 350,000 clones listed, around nine tenths are singletons. This CDR3 has 14 amino acids. The germline V gene encodes CDR1 SGHNT and CDR2 YYREEE (reference sequence). V lost 4 bases, J lost 4 bases, and 11 bases lay in between. This clone was counted a single time. This clonotype was sampled from a woman in her thirties or forties who had recovered from COVID-19. The material sequenced was peripheral blood. The chain carries TRBV5-4 and TRBJ1-4; a weak D match, TRBD1 (6 bases). The CDR3 sequence: CASSPGQLNEKLFF. In DNA, the CDR3 is TGTGCCAGCAGCCCCGGACAGCTTAATGAAAAACTGTTTTTT.